This TCR beta chain was recorded in a study of OX40 agonist ivuxolimab in advanced cancers. Looking at the study overall: Those treated in dose escalation had hepatocellular carcinoma, melanoma, renal cell cancer or head and neck cancer. Prior anti-PD-1, anti-PD-L1 or anti-CTLA-4 therapy did not bar entry, and about 38% had some.

Study findings and constraints: Also showing low normalized T-cell clonal expansion were some of the nonresponders. Blood T cells, both CD4+ and CD8+, expanded clonally by week 6 at 0.1 to 3.0 mg/kg.

Note on this clone: Antigen: not known.

Germline loops: CDR1 SGHAT, CDR2 FQDESV (reference sequence). CDR3 length: 14 residues. The V end was cut by 5 bases, the J end by 2 bases, with 13 bases between. Libraries were prepared by immunoSEQ multiplex PCR; TCRdb keeps only in-frame clonotypes and omits some of them. The data contain some 60,000 clones, about four fifths of them seen just once; the ten biggest clones take up 4% to 5.5%. The rearrangement links TRBV11-1 to TRBJ2-7; the D gene is possibly TRBD2 (5 bases). The sequence came from an adult with an advanced solid tumor such as melanoma, head and neck, liver or kidney cancer. The source material was CD4+ or CD8+ T cells sorted from blood, sampled in a trial of the OX40 agonist ivuxolimab. The CDR3 region has the DNA TGTGCCAGCAGCAACATAGGAGGTGCCTACGAGCAGTACTTC. Its translation: CASSNIGGAYEQYF.